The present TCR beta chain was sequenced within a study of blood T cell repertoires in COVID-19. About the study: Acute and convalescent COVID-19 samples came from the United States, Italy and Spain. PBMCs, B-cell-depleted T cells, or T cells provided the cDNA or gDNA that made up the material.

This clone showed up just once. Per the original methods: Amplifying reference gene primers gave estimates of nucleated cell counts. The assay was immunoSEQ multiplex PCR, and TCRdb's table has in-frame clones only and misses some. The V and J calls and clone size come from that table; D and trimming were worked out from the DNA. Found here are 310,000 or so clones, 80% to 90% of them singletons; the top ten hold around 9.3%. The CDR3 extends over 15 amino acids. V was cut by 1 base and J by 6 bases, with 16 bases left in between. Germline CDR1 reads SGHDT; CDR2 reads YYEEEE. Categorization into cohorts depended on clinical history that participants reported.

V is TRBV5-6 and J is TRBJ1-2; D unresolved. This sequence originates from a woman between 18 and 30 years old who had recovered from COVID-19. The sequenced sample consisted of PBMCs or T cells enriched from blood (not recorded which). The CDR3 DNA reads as TGTGCCAGCAGCTTGTTAAACACACCTAGGAATGGCTACACCTTC. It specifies CASSLLNTPRNGYTF.